The next 26 T cell receptor beta chains were all read from a single sample in a study of blood T cell repertoires in COVID-19. Assay: immunoSEQ multiplex PCR; the TCRdb copy retains only in-frame clones and omits some. The sample has under 300,000 clones, just over 90% seen once. Sample: PBMCs or T cells enriched from blood (not recorded which). The receptor set was obtained from a woman in her late teens or twenties who had recovered from COVID-19.

The CDR3 DNA reads as TGCAGTGCTAGTACAGGGACCTACGAGCAGTACTTC. As protein: CSASTGTYEQYF. The rearrangement joins TRBV20-1 to TRBJ2-7, with D possibly being TRBD1 (6 bases). Deletions cut 3 bases from V and 2 bases from J, with 8 bases between. The CDR3 length is 12 residues. Germline values: CDR1 DFQATT, CDR2 SNEGSKA (reference sequence).

V usage is TRBV10-1 and J usage is TRBJ1-6, with D tentatively TRBD1 (6 bases). Germline V lookup: CDR1 WNHNN, CDR2 SYGVQD (reference sequence). V was shortened by 6 bases and J by 4 bases, with 7 bases between the two germline ends. The CDR3 covers 13 residues. The CDR3 DNA sequence: TGCGCCAGCAGCCAGGGGTATAATTCACCCCTCCACTTT. Translated: CASSQGYNSPLHF.

This chain joins TRBV4-1 and TRBJ1-1; D is uncertain. V lost 1 base to trimming and J lost 1 base, with 7 bases between them. The CDR3 loop spans 14 amino acids. CDR1 and CDR2 (germline): MGHRA, YSYEKL. The CDR3 region has the DNA TGCGCCAGCAGCCAAGTCCGTTCGAACACTGAAGCTTTCTTT. It codes for CASSQVRSNTEAFF.

The V and J genes are TRBV5-5 and TRBJ1-2; 7 bases are shared with TRBD1. The CDR3 loop spans 16 amino acids. Germline trimming cut 4 bases from V and 2 bases from J; bases unmatched to any gene: 11. Germline CDR1 is SGHKS and CDR2 is YYEKEE (reference sequence). CDR3 nucleotide sequence: TGTGCCAGCAGCCCTGACAGGGCCGCCCTGAACTATGGCTACACCTTC. As protein: CASSPDRAALNYGYTF.

This clone was counted a single time. The J gene is TRBJ1-3, the V gene TRBV9; 7 nucleotides line up with TRBD1. The CDR3 spans 14 residues. Germline values: CDR1 SGDLS, CDR2 YYNGEE. Trimming took 2 bases from V and 2 from J; bases not matched to a gene: 1. The CDR3 sequence is CASSVTGAGNTIYF. CDR3 coding DNA: TGTGCCAGCAGCGTTACAGGGGCTGGAAACACCATATATTTT.

The chain has TRBV27 and TRBJ1-1; no reliable D call. Between the trimmed V and J ends, which lost 2 bases and 4 bases, there was a span of 11 bases. CDR1 is MNHEY, CDR2 SMNVEV, per germline (reference sequence). The CDR3 loop spans 14 amino acids. The CDR3 DNA reads as TGTGCCAGCAGTTTACGGGGTTTTGGCACTGAAGCTTTCTTT. Its protein product is CASSLRGFGTEAFF.

This sequence joins TRBV25-1 and TRBJ2-5; unclear D gene. CDR1 MGHDK and CDR2 SYGVNS come from the germline V gene. Trimming took 8 bases from V and 4 from J, leaving 8 bases between them. There are 11 residues in the CDR3. This CDR3 reads CASRSRETQYF. In nucleotides, the CDR3 is TGTGCCAGCCGTAGTCGAGAGACCCAGTACTTC.

The V gene is TRBV28, the J gene TRBJ2-7; 15 positions agree with TRBD2. The germline gives CDR1 MDHEN, CDR2 SYDVKM. With 2 bases clipped from V and 2 bases from J, the junction kept 1 base outside the gene matches. The CDR3 has 16 residues. The chain's CDR3 is CASSLGTSGRTYEQYF. The CDR3 DNA sequence: TGTGCCAGCAGTTTAGGGACTAGCGGGAGGACCTACGAGCAGTACTTC.

This clone occurred a few times. The chain carries TRBV4-3 and TRBJ1-2; no clear D gene. With 0 bases removed from V and 0 bases from J, the gap between germline ends came to 14 bases. Germline V gene lookup returns CDR1 LGHNA and CDR2 YSLEER. The CDR3 consists of 17 residues. This chain's CDR3 is CASSQEVGGASNYGYTF. In DNA form, the CDR3 reads TGCGCCAGCAGCCAAGAAGTAGGAGGCGCTTCTAACTATGGCTACACCTTC.

The CDR3 here is CASSERQGNTGELFF. CDR3 nucleotides: TGTGCCAGCAGTGAAAGACAGGGAAACACCGGGGAGCTGTTTTTT. The V and J genes are TRBV6-1 and TRBJ2-2; TRBD1 agrees at 7 bases. Per germline, CDR1 MNHNS and CDR2 SASEGT. Unmatched junction bases numbered 2, after V lost 2 bases and J lost 2 bases. The CDR3 contains 15 residues.

This chain uses TRBV12-3 or TRBV12-4 with TRBJ1-2; D is ambiguous. Trimming shortened V by 2 bases and J by 2 bases, and 6 bases separated the two germline ends. The length of the CDR3 is 13 residues. CDR3 bases: TGTGCCAGCAGTTTATCGAGCAACTATGGCTACACCTTC. Residues: CASSLSSNYGYTF.

The chain uses TRBV6-6 and TRBJ1-1; 7 bases are shared with TRBD1. In germline, CDR1 is MNHNY, CDR2 SVGAGI (reference sequence). The ends lost 2 bases at V and 5 bases at J; junction bases unmatched: 8. CDR3 length: 15 residues. CDR3 residues: CASSYEGGAGTEAFF. In nucleotides, the CDR3 is TGTGCCAGCAGTTACGAAGGGGGCGCTGGGACTGAAGCTTTCTTT.

This chain connects TRBV11-3 to TRBJ1-3; D is ambiguous. V lost 0 bases to trimming and J lost 4 bases, with 13 bases between them. Germline lookup yields CDR1 SGHNT and CDR2 YENEEA. The length of the CDR3 is 16 residues. This CDR3 is CASSLDYGSGGNTIYF. CDR3 coding DNA: TGTGCCAGCAGCTTAGATTACGGGAGTGGAGGAAACACCATATATTTT.

This clone was seen once. J is TRBJ2-1 and V is TRBV11-2; TRBD1 aligns across 9 bases. V dropped 5 bases and J dropped 6; count of bases not matched to a gene: 8. Germline V gene data show CDR1 as SGHAT and CDR2 as FQNNGV. The CDR3 totals 15 residues. CDR3 protein: CASSGGQGYSNEQFF. CDR3 nucleotides: TGTGCCAGCAGCGGAGGACAGGGGTATTCCAATGAGCAGTTCTTC.

This chain uses TRBV15 with TRBJ2-1, with 8 bases lining up with TRBD1. J was trimmed by 4 bases and V by 0 bases; bases with no gene match: 2. CDR1 is LNHNV, CDR2 YYDKDF, per germline (reference sequence). The CDR3 covers 15 residues. The CDR3 spells CATSRDRTGYNEQFF. CDR3 DNA: TGTGCCACCAGCAGAGATCGGACAGGGTACAATGAGCAGTTCTTC.

The chain combines TRBV24-1 with TRBJ1-2, with TRBD1 identical over 7 bases. There are 14 residues in the CDR3. Germline CDR1 and CDR2: KGHDR and SFDVKD. J gave up 6 bases and V 4 bases, and 7 bases lay outside the gene matches. CDR3 nucleotides: TGTGCCACCAGTGACAACGACAGGGCTCATGGCTACACCTTC. Translation gives CATSDNDRAHGYTF.

V gene TRBV7-9 combines with J gene TRBJ2-6; D not resolved. The germline V gene has CDR1 SEHNR and CDR2 FQNEAQ (reference sequence). This CDR3 contains 16 residues. V was pared by 1 base and J by 1 base, with 8 bases between. The DNA for the CDR3 is TGTGCCAGCAGCTTAGGCCCGGGTTCTGGGGCCAACGTCCTGACTTTC. Residues: CASSLGPGSGANVLTF.

The CDR3 region has the DNA TGTGCCAGCAGCTTAGTAGCGCCTGCCTACGAGCAGTACTTC. Protein sequence: CASSLVAPAYEQYF. The chain recombines TRBV7-2 with TRBJ2-7; the D gene is possibly TRBD2 (5 bases). From germline, CDR1 is SGHTA and CDR2 FQGNSA. Trimming shortened V by 1 base and J by 2 bases, and 9 bases separated the two germline ends. CDR3 length equals 14 residues. Drawing the rest from reference TRBV7-2 and TRBJ2-7, the complete variable domain is GAGVSQSPSNKVTEKGKDVELRCDPISGHTALYWYRQSLGQGLEFLIYFQGNSAPDKSGLPSDRFSAERTGGSVSTLTIQRTQQEDSAVYLCASSLVAPAYEQYFGPGTRLTVT.

The V gene is TRBV2, the J gene TRBJ1-4; TRBD1 matches 7 bases. The V gene's germline CDR1 is SNHLY and CDR2 FYNNEI. CDR3 length equals 14 residues. Unmatched junction bases numbered 6, after V lost 7 bases and J lost 4 bases. The CDR3 coding sequence is TGTGCCAGCACCGGGACAGCGCTTAATGAAAAACTGTTTTTT. As protein: CASTGTALNEKLFF.

This clone showed up just once. The chain carries TRBV5-1 and TRBJ1-2; the match to TRBD1 covers 7 bases. The CDR3 totals 15 residues. Germline CDR1 reads SGHRS; CDR2 reads YFSETQ. Trimming cost V 0 bases and J 5 bases; bases outside gene matches: 7. CDR3 nucleotide sequence: TGCGCCAGCAGCTTGGGCGGAGGGGGCCAGTATGGCTACACCTTC. Its translation is CASSLGGGGQYGYTF.

This clone occurred once. The chain is built from TRBV5-1 and TRBJ2-1, with 8 bases fitting TRBD2. The germline V gene has CDR1 SGHRS and CDR2 YFSETQ. V shed 0 bases and J 6 bases; nucleotides not matched to a gene: 5. This CDR3 comprises 15 residues. Here the CDR3 reads CASSLAGLAGNEQFF. The CDR3 DNA is TGCGCCAGCAGCTTGGCCGGACTAGCCGGCAATGAGCAGTTCTTC.

V usage is TRBV20-1 and J usage is TRBJ2-3, with no clear D. With 5 bases removed from V and 2 bases from J, the gap between germline ends came to 5 bases. The CDR3 runs to 11 residues. From germline, CDR1 is DFQATT and CDR2 SNEGSKA (reference sequence). The CDR3 sequence: CSASLTDTQYF. Written as DNA, the CDR3 is TGCAGTGCTTCTCTCACAGATACGCAGTATTTT.

A remark on this clone: The junction shows a germline mismatch at one end, possibly a read error. The CDR3 spells CASSPGGYNSPLHF. The CDR3 coding sequence is TGTGCTAGCAGCCCCGGGGGTTATAATTCACCCCTCCACTTT. V and J are TRBV7-7 and TRBJ1-6, with D maybe TRBD1 (5 bases). In germline, CDR1 is SSHAT, CDR2 FNYEAQ (reference sequence). This CDR3 spans 14 amino acids.

The chain employs TRBV5-1 and TRBJ2-5; no firm D call. The ends were cut back, 0 bases at V and 5 bases at J, with 8 bases in the middle. The length of the CDR3 is 13 residues. Germline CDR1 reads SGHRS; CDR2 reads YFSETQ. As DNA, the CDR3 is TGCGCCAGCAGCTTGGGAGGTATGGAGACCCAGTACTTC. This translates into CASSLGGMETQYF.

This chain links TRBV18 with TRBJ1-1; D not resolved. The CDR3 loop spans 14 amino acids. Trimming removed 2 bases at V and 1 base at J, with 8 bases between. CDR1 and CDR2 (germline): KGHSH, LQKENI. CDR3 residues: CASSPAAGNTEAFF. CDR3 DNA: TGTGCCAGCTCACCAGCCGCGGGGAACACTGAAGCTTTCTTT.

The chain carries TRBV3-1 (or the pseudogene TRBV3-2) and TRBJ1-5, with unresolved D. This CDR3 spans 15 amino acids. In germline, CDR1 is LGHDT, CDR2 YNNKEL (reference sequence). Between the trimmed V and J ends, which lost 1 base and 0 bases, there was a span of 7 bases. The CDR3 DNA follows: TGTGCCAGCAGCCAAGCTGCAGATAGCAATCAGCCCCAGCATTTT. Encoded protein: CASSQAADSNQPQHF.